Only one count was recorded for the clone carrying this T cell receptor (beta chain). Participant age was about 18 to 95 years, and participants resided in fewer than 30 US areas. Cohort allocation depended upon clinical history that participants reported. This CDR3 contains 11 residues. Germline-derived CDR1 and CDR2 are DFQATT and SNEGSKA (reference sequence). Trimming cost V 6 bases and J 8 bases, with 13 bases left between them. The entry originates in a study of blood T cell repertoires in COVID-19. Whole-study context: Samples of COVID-19 (acute and convalescent) were obtained from the United States, Italy and Spain.

Under the authors' procedure: Quantification of nucleated cells was approximated via reference gene primer amplification. Clones were sequenced by immunoSEQ multiplex PCR, and TCRdb holds only the in-frame ones, with some missing. That table furnishes V, J and clone size, whereas the DNA furnished D and trimming. The table records over 350,000 clones, 80% to 90% of them present only once. The sequenced material came from PBMCs or T cells enriched from blood (not recorded which). This sequence was found in a woman in her forties or fifties who had recovered from COVID-19. J is TRBJ1-1 and V is TRBV20-1; a weak D match, TRBD1 (5 bases). The chain's CDR3 is CSANLRQEAFF. In nucleotides, the CDR3 is TGCAGTGCCAACTTAAGACAGGAAGCTTTCTTT.